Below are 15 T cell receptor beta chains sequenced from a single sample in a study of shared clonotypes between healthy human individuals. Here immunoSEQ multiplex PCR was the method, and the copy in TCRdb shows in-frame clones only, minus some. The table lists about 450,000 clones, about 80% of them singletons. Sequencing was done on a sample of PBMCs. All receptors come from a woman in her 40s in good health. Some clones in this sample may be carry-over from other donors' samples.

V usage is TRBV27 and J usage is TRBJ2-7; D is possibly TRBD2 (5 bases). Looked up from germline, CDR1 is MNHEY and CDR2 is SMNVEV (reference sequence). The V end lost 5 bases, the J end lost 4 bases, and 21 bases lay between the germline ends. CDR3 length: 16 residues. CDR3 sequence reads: CASSPQVREMLYEQYF. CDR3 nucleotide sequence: TGTGCCAGCAGTCCTCAGGTGAGGGAGATGTTATACGAGCAGTACTTC.

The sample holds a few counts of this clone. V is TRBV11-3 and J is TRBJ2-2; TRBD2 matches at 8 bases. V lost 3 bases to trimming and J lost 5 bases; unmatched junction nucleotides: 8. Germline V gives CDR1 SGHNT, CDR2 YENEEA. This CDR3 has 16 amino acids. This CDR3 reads CASSLSGSMRTGELFF. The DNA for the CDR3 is TGTGCCAGCAGCTTGAGCGGGAGTATGAGGACCGGGGAGCTGTTTTTT.

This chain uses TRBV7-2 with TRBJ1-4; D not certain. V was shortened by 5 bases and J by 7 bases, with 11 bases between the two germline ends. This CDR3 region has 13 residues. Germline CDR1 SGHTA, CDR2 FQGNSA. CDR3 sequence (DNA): TGTGCCAGCAGCCCGGGTCCCTTTGAAAAACTGTTTTTT. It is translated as CASSPGPFEKLFF.

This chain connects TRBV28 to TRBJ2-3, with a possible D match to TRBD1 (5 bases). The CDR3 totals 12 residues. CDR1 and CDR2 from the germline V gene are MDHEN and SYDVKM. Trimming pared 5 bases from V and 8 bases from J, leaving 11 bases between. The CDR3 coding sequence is TGTGCCAGCAGTCTTCATCAGGGTACGCAGTATTTT. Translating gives CASSLHQGTQYF.

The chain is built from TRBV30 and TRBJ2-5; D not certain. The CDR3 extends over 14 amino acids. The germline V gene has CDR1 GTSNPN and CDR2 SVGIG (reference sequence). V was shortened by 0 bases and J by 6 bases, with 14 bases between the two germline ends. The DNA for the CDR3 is TGTGCCTGGAGTGTAATTCCCGGCAGGAAGACCCAGTACTTC. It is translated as CAWSVIPGRKTQYF.

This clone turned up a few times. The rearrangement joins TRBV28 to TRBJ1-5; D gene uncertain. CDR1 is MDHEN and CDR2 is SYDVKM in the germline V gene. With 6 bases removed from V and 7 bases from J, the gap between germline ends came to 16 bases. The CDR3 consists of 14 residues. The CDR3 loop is CASRLQLRWQPQHF. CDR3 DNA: TGTGCCAGCAGACTGCAGCTCCGGTGGCAGCCCCAGCATTTT.

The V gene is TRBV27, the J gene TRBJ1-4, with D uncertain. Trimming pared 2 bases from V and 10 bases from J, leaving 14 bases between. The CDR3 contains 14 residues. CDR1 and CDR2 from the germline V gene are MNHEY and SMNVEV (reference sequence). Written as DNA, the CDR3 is TGTGCCAGCAGTTTAATATTTGGAGATGTAAAACTGTTTTTT. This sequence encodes CASSLIFGDVKLFF.

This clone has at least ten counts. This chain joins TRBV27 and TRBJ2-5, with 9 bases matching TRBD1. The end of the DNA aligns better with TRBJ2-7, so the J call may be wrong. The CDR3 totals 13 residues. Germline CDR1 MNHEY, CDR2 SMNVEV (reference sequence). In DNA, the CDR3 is TGTGCCAGCAGTTTAGGGACAGGGTACGAGCAGTACTTC. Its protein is CASSLGTGYEQYF.

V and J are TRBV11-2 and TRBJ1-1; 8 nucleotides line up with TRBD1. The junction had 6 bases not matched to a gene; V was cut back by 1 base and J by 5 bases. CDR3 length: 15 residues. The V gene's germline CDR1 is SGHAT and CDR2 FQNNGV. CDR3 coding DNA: TGTGCCAGCAGCTTAGTGGGCAGGGGGCGGACTGAAGCTTTCTTT. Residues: CASSLVGRGRTEAFF.

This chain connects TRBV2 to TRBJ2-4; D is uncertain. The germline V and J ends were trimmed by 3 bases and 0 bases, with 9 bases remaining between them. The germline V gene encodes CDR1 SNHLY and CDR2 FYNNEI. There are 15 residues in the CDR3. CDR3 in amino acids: CASSDGRLAKNIQYF. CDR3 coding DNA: TGTGCCAGCAGTGATGGTCGTTTAGCCAAAAACATTCAGTACTTC.

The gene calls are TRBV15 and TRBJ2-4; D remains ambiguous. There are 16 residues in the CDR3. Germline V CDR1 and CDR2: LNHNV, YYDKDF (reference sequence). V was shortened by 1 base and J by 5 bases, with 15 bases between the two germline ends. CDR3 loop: CATSRGEATGENIQYF. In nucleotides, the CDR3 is TGTGCCACCAGCAGAGGAGAGGCTACGGGTGAAAACATTCAGTACTTC.

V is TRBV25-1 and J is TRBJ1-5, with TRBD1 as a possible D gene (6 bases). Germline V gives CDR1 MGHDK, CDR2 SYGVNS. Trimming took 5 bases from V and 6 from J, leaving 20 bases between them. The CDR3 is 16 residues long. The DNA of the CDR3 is TGTGCCAGCAGTCCCCGGGGTGGGGGGCGCGCTCAGCCCCAGCATTTT. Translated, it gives CASSPRGGGRAQPQHF.

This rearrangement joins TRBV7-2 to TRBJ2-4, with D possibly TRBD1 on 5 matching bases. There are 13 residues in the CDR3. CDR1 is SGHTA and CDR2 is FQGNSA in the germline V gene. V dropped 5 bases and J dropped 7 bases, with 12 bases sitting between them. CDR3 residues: CASSNQGVNIQYF. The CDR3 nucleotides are TGTGCCAGCAGCAACCAAGGGGTGAACATTCAGTACTTC.

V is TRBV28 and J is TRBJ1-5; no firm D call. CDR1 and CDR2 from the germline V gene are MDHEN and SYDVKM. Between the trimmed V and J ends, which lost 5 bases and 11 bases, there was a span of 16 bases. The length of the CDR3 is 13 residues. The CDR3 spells CASSPTVPGAQHF. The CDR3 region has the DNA TGTGCCAGCAGTCCGACGGTACCGGGCGCCCAGCATTTT. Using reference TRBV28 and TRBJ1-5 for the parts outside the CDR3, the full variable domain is DVKVTQSSRYLVKRTGEKVFLECVQDMDHENMFWYRQDPGLGLRLIYFSYDVKMKEKGDIPEGYSVSREKKERFSLILESASTNQTSMYLCASSPTVPGAQHFGDGTRLSIL.

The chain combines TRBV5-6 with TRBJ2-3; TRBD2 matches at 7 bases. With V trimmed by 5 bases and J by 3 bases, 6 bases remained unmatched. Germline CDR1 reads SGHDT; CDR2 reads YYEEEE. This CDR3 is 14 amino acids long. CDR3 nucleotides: TGTGCCAGCAGAGGTGCCGGGGGGACAGATACGCAGTATTTT. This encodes CASRGAGGTDTQYF.